The present T cell receptor beta chain was sequenced within a study of T cell repertoires in cytomegalovirus infection. As for the study in general: TCR beta signatures that were public indicated CMV infection and matching HLA type.

There are 15 residues in the CDR3. Germline V gene sequence: CDR1 SGHTA, CDR2 FQGNSA. V shed 3 bases and J shed 3 bases, with 15 bases lying between them. TCRdb reprocessed the reads via MiXCR and lists one record per CDR3 protein. This table has about 55,000 distinct CDR3 sequences, roughly 20% appearing once. This clonotype was counted at least ten times. The antigen remains undetermined. The clonotype was recovered from a human donor in good health (CMV status not recorded). Some clones in this sample may be carry-over from other donors' samples. The material was CD8+ T cells from cultured PBMCs, obtained from culture after CMV antigen stimulation. The chain uses TRBV7-2 and TRBJ2-7; tentative D call: TRBD2 (5 bases). Written as DNA, the CDR3 is TGTGCCAGCAGCTTTAGCGACCTAAAGGTCTACGAGCAGTACTTC. As protein: CASSFSDLKVYEQYF.